This is a list of T cell receptor beta chains from one sample in a study of blood T cell repertoires in COVID-19. The repertoire was sequenced with immunoSEQ multiplex PCR; TCRdb's copy has only in-frame clones and lacks some. In the table there are 160,000 or so clones, roughly 85% of which are singletons. Sequencing was carried out using peripheral blood. These receptors were collected from a man aged 40-55 years with acute or convalescent COVID-19. Both conserved end residues are part of each CDR3. Fields, in order: J gene, clone size, D gene, V gene, CDR3 length, CDR3 DNA, CDR3 protein. D genes are given only for firm matches. Expanded clones get a size class; other rows say once, few or many, or leave the size out.

>TRBJ2-7|few|TRBD1|TRBV5-1|14
TGCGCCAGCAGCTTTCAGGGGGCGCAAAACGAGCAGTACTTC
CASSFQGAQNEQYF
>TRBJ2-2|.|TRBD2|TRBV14|19
TGTGCCAGCAGCCAAGTTGAAGGACTAGCAGACGCCTACGTCGGGGAGCTGTTTTTT
CASSQVEGLADAYVGELFF
>TRBJ1-2|.|TRBD1|TRBV27|14
TGTGCCAGCAGTCCGACAGGGGACTTCTATGGCTACACCTTC
CASSPTGDFYGYTF
>TRBJ2-5|.|TRBD2|TRBV5-1|16
TGCGCCAGCAGCTTGGGAGCTAGCGGGGGGCAAGAGACCCAGTACTTC
CASSLGASGGQETQYF
>TRBJ2-7|once|.|TRBV27|14
TGTGCCAGCAGACACTTAGCCGGGTCCTACGAGCAGTACTTC
CASRHLAGSYEQYF
>TRBJ1-1|.|.|TRBV7-2|15
TGTGCCAGCAGCTCCCGACAGGCGATGAACACTGAAGCTTTCTTT
CASSSRQAMNTEAFF
>TRBJ1-5|.|TRBD1|TRBV7-2|15
TGTGCCAGCAGCTTACAGGGACAGGGAGGCCAGCCCCAGCATTTT
CASSLQGQGGQPQHF
>TRBJ2-2|.|TRBD1|TRBV4-1|16
TGCGCCAGCAGCCAAGTGACAGGGGGCCGTACCGGGGAGCTGTTTTTT
CASSQVTGGRTGELFF
>TRBJ2-7|.|TRBD1|TRBV4-1|16
TGCGCCAGCAGCCAAGGAGGACAGGGACATCGCTACGAGCAGTACTTC
CASSQGGQGHRYEQYF
>TRBJ1-2|.|.|TRBV7-9|13
TGTGCCAGCCATTCCGGTTTGGAGGATGGCTACACCTTC
CASHSGLEDGYTF
>TRBJ2-1|.|TRBD2|TRBV6-1|15
TGTGCCAGCAGTCCCCCGGGGGGGCCAGGGAATGAGCAGTTCTTC
CASSPPGGPGNEQFF
>TRBJ2-3|.|.|TRBV24-1|15
TGTGCCACCAGTGATTCAGACAGGGAGGAAGATACGCAGTATTTT
CATSDSDREEDTQYF
>TRBJ2-7|.|TRBD2|TRBV5-1|16
TGCGCCAGCAGCTTAGGTGGTGGTAGCGGGGCCTACGAGCAGTACTTC
CASSLGGGSGAYEQYF
>TRBJ2-1|.|TRBD1|TRBV9|15
TGTGCCAGCAGCGTGGGGACAGGGACGTACAATGAGCAGTTCTTC
CASSVGTGTYNEQFF
>TRBJ1-3|.|TRBD1|TRBV4-2|17
TGTGCCAGCAGCCAAGCCGGGACAGGGGTTCGGAGGGACACCATATATTTT
CASSQAGTGVRRDTIYF
>TRBJ2-1|.|.|TRBV18|13
TGTGCCAGCTCACCACCGAGTACCCCTGAGCAGTTCTTC
CASSPPSTPEQFF
>TRBJ2-2|.|TRBD1|TRBV7-2|15
TGTGCCAGCAGCGCTAGGGACAGGGGCACCGGGGAGCTGTTTTTT
CASSARDRGTGELFF
>TRBJ1-2|.|TRBD1|TRBV27|15
TGTGCCAGCAGTTTTGAGGGACAGGGTAGCTATGGCTACACCTTC
CASSFEGQGSYGYTF
>TRBJ1-6|.|TRBD1|TRBV27|16
TGTGCCAGCAGTTTATCCTTGACAGGGGGTAATTCACCCCTCCACTTT
CASSLSLTGGNSPLHF
>TRBJ2-7|once|.|TRBV7-2|15
TGTGCCAGCAGCATTTCCGGGACATCAGCCTACGAGCAGTACTTC
CASSISGTSAYEQYF
>TRBJ2-1|.|TRBD2|TRBV2|14
TGTGCCAGCAGTAGCGGGGGGGCCGACAATGAGCAGTTCTTC
CASSSGGADNEQFF
>TRBJ1-2|.|TRBD1|TRBV3-1/TRBV3-2|13
TGTGCCAGCAGGCACAGGGGGGGCGGAGGCTACACCTTC
CASRHRGGGGYTF
>TRBJ1-2|few|TRBD1|TRBV6-5|13
TGTGCCAGCAGTTACGAGGGGGCTTATGGCTACACCTTC
CASSYEGAYGYTF
>TRBJ2-6|.|TRBD1|TRBV18|17
TGTGCCAGCTCACCGGGACAGGGAAACTCTGGGGCCAACGTCCTGACTTTC
CASSPGQGNSGANVLTF
>TRBJ1-6|.|TRBD1|TRBV6-5|13
TGTGCCAGCAGCAGGACAGGGGGCGGACCCCTCCACTTT
CASSRTGGGPLHF
>TRBJ2-5|once|TRBD2|TRBV5-6|15
TGTGCCAGCAGCTGGGGACTAGCGGACGAGGAGACCCAGTACTTC
CASSWGLADEETQYF
>TRBJ2-5|.|.|TRBV5-1|12
TGCGCCAGCAGGGGTAGCGAGGGGACCCAGTACTTC
CASRGSEGTQYF
>TRBJ2-1|.|TRBD2|TRBV6-5|15
TGTGCCAGCAGTTCTCCAGCGGGGGGGTACAATGAGCAGTTCTTC
CASSSPAGGYNEQFF
>TRBJ2-1|.|TRBD1|TRBV19|14
TGTGCCAGTAGTCCCGGGACAGTCTACAATGAGCAGTTCTTC
CASSPGTVYNEQFF
>TRBJ1-4|.|TRBD1|TRBV19|13
TGTGCCACCACGGGGACAGCTAATGAAAAACTGTTTTTT
CATTGTANEKLFF
>TRBJ1-6|.|.|TRBV7-8|14
TGTGCCAGCAGCTTAGGAGTAACTGATTCACCCCTCCACTTT
CASSLGVTDSPLHF
>TRBJ1-3|.|.|TRBV5-4|12
TGTGCCAGCAGCTTGGAGAAAGGGGACATATATTTT
CASSLEKGDIYF
>TRBJ2-7|.|.|TRBV7-9|14
TGTGCCAGCAGCTTAGCGCAGGGTGATAACGAGCAGTACTTC
CASSLAQGDNEQYF
>TRBJ1-1|.|.|TRBV30|13
TGTGCCTGGGGAGTGGGGGGGAGGACTGAAGCTTTCTTT
CAWGVGGRTEAFF
>TRBJ2-7|.|.|TRBV11-2|14
TGTGCCAGCAGCACTGACAGGGGAGGGAGCGAGCAGTACTTC
CASSTDRGGSEQYF
>TRBJ2-2|.|TRBD1|TRBV20-1|14
TGCAGTGCTATTGACAGGGCGGTAACCGGGGAGCTGTTTTTT
CSAIDRAVTGELFF
>TRBJ2-5|.|TRBD1|TRBV5-1|15
TGCGCCAGCAGCGGGAACAGGGGGCTAGAAGAGACCCAGTACTTC
CASSGNRGLEETQYF
>TRBJ1-5|.|TRBD1|TRBV6-2/TRBV6-3|15
TGTGCCAGCAGTCCAACCGGGACAGGGAGTCAGCCCCAGCATTTT
CASSPTGTGSQPQHF
>TRBJ1-2|.|.|TRBV6-5|14
TGTGCCAGCAGTTACTCAGAGGGCTACTATGGCTACACCTTC
CASSYSEGYYGYTF
>TRBJ1-6|.|.|TRBV28|17
TGTGCCAGCAGTTTTGAGAGTCGGGACTTCTATAATTCACCCCTCCACTTT
CASSFESRDFYNSPLHF
>TRBJ2-2|.|TRBD2|TRBV11-2|16
TGTGCCAGCAGCCCCCCGGAGCGGGGGGGCCCCGGGGAGCTGTTTTTT
CASSPPERGGPGELFF
>TRBJ1-5|.|TRBD1|TRBV19|13
TGTGCCAGTGGTGACAGGGCGGGGCAGCCCCAGCATTTT
CASGDRAGQPQHF
>TRBJ2-6|.|.|TRBV7-9|15
TGTGCCAGCAGCCTACAGGCGACTGGGGCCAACGTCCTGACTTTC
CASSLQATGANVLTF
>TRBJ2-7|.|TRBD1|TRBV6-4|16
TGTGCCAGCAGTTTCTGCGGACAGGGGCAGACCTACGAGCAGTACTTC
CASSFCGQGQTYEQYF
>TRBJ1-3|.|.|TRBV6-5|14
TGTGCCAGCAGTCAGGACTCGTTCGGAAACACCATATATTTT
CASSQDSFGNTIYF
>TRBJ2-1|.|TRBD2|TRBV18|16
TGTGCCAGCTCACCACCGGAGCGGGGGGGCCAGGGTGAGCAGTTCTTC
CASSPPERGGQGEQFF
>TRBJ2-7|many|TRBD1|TRBV9|15
TGTGCCAGCAGCGTAGGGGCAGGGGGCCTCTACGAGCAGTACTTC
CASSVGAGGLYEQYF